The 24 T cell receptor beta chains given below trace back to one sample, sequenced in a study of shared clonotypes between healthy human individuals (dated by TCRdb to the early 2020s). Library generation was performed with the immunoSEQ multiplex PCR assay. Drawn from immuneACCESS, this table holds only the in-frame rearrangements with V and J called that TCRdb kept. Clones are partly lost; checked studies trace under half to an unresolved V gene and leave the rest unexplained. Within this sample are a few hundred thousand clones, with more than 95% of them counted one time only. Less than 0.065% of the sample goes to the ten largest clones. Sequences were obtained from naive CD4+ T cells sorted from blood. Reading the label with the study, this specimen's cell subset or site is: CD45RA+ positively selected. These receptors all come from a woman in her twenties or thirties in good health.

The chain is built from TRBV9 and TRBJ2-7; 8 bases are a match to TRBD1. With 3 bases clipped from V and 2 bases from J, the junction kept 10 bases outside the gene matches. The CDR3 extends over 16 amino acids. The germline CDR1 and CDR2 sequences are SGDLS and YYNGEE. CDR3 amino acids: CASSERGDRRTYEQYF. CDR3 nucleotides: TGTGCCAGCAGCGAGAGGGGGGACAGGAGAACCTACGAGCAGTACTTC.

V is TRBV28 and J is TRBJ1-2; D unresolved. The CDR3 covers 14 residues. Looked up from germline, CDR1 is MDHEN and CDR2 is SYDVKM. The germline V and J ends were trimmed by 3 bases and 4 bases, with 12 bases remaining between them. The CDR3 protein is CASSLSQLIYGYTF. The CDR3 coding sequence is TGTGCCAGCAGTTTGAGTCAGCTAATCTATGGCTACACCTTC.

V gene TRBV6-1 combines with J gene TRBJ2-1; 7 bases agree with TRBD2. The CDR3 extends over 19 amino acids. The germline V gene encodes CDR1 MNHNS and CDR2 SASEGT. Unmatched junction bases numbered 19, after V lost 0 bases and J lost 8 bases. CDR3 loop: CASSEAIWRVGGSRYEQFF. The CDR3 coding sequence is TGTGCCAGCAGTGAAGCGATCTGGAGGGTCGGCGGGAGTCGCTATGAGCAGTTCTTC.

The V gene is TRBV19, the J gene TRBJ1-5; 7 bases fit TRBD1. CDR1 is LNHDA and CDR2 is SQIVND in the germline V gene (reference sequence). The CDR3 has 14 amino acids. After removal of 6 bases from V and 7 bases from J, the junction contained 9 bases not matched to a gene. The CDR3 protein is CASRGLQGSQPQHF. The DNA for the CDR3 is TGTGCCAGTAGGGGGTTACAGGGGTCCCAGCCCCAGCATTTT.

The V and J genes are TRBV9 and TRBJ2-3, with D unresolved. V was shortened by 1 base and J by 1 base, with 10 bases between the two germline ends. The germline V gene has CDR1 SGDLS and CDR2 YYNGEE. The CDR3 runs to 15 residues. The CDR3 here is CASSVLGIGTDTQYF. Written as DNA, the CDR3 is TGTGCCAGCAGCGTATTGGGAATTGGCACAGATACGCAGTATTTT.

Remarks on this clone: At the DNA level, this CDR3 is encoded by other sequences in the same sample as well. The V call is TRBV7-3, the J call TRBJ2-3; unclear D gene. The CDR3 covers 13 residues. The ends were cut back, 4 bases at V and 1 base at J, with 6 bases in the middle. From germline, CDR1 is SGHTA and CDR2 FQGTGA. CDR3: CASSSLGTDTQYF. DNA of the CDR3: TGTGCCAGCAGCTCCCTTGGCACAGATACGCAGTATTTT.

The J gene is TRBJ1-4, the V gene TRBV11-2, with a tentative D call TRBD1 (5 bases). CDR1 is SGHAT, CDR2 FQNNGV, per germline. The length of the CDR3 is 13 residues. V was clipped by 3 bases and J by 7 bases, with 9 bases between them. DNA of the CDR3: TGTGCCAGCAGCTTCACAGGAGGTGAAAAACTGTTTTTT. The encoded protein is CASSFTGGEKLFF.

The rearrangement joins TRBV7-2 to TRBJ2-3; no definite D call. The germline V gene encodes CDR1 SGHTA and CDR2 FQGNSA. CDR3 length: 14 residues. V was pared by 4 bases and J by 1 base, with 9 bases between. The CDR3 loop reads CASSSYLGTDTQYF. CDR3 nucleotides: TGTGCCAGCAGCTCTTACTTGGGCACAGATACGCAGTATTTT. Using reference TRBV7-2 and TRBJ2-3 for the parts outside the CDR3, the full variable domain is GAGVSQSPSNKVTEKGKDVELRCDPISGHTALYWYRQSLGQGLEFLIYFQGNSAPDKSGLPSDRFSAERTGGSVSTLTIQRTQQEDSAVYLCASSSYLGTDTQYFGPGTRLTVL.

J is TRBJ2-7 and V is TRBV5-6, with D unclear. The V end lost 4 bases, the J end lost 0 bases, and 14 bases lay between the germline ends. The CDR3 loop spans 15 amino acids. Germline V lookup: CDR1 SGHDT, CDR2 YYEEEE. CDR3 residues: CASSKAGPLSYEQYF. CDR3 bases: TGTGCCAGCAGCAAAGCAGGCCCCCTCTCCTACGAGCAGTACTTC.

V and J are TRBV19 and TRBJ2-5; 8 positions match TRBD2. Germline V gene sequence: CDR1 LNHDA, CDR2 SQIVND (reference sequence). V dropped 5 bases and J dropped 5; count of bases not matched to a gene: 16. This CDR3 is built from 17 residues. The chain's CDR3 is CASSPRTSSLLQETQYF. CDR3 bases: TGTGCCAGTAGTCCGAGGACTAGCTCTCTTCTGCAGGAGACCCAGTACTTC.

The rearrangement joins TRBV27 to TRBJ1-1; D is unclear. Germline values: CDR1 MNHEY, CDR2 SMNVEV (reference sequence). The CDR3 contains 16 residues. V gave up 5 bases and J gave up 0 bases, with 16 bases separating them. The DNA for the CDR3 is TGTGCCAGCAGTCCACACAGTAAGAGATTGAACACTGAAGCTTTCTTT. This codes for CASSPHSKRLNTEAFF.

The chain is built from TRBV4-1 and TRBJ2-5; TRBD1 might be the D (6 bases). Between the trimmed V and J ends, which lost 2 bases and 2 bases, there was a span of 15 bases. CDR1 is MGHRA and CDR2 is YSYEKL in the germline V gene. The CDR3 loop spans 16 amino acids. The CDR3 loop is CASSQFRGRGQETQYF. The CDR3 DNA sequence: TGCGCCAGCAGCCAATTCAGGGGACGAGGACAAGAGACCCAGTACTTC.

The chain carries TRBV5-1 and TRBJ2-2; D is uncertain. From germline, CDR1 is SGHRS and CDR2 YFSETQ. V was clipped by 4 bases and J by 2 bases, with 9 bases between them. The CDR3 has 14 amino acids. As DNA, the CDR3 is TGCGCCAGCAGCGTTGGGCCTAACACCGGGGAGCTGTTTTTT. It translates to CASSVGPNTGELFF.

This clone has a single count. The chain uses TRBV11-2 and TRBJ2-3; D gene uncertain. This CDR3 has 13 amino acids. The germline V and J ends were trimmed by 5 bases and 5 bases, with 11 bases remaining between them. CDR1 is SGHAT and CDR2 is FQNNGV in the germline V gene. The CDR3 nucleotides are TGTGCCAGCAGCCCTGGCCGTGGAGATACGCAGTATTTT. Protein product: CASSPGRGDTQYF.

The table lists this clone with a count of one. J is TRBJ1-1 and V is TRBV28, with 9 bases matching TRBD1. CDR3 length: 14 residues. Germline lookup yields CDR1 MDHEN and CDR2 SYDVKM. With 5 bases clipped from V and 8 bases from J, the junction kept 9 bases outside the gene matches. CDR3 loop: CASSNPPGQGEAFF. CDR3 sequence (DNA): TGTGCCAGCAGTAACCCACCGGGACAGGGAGAAGCTTTCTTT.

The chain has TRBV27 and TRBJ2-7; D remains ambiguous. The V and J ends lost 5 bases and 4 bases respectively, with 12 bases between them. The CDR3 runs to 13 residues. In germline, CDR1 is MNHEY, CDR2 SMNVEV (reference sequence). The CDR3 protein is CASSPSRHYEQYF. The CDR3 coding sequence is TGTGCCAGCAGTCCATCCCGCCATTACGAGCAGTACTTC.

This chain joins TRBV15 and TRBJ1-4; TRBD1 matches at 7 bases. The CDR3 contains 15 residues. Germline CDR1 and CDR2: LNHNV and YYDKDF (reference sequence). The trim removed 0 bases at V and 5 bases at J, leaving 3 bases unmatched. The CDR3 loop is CATSRDSGGNEKLFF. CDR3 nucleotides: TGTGCCACCAGCAGAGATTCAGGGGGGAATGAAAAACTGTTTTTT.

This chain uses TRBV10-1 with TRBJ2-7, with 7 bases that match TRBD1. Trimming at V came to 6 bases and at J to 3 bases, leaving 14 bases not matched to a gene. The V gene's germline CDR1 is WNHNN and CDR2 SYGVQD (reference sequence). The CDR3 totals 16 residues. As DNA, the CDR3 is TGCGCCAGCAGCGGATGGGGACAGAATAAAAACTACGAGCAGTACTTC. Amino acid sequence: CASSGWGQNKNYEQYF.

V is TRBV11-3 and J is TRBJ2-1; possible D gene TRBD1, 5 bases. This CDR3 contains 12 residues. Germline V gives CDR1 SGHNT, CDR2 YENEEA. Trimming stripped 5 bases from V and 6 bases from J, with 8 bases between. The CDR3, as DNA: TGTGCCAGCAGCGGGGCTCTCAATGAGCAGTTCTTC. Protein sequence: CASSGALNEQFF. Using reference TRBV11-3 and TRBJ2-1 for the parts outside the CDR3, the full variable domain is EAGVVQSPRYKIIEKKQPVAFWCNPISGHNTLYWYLQNLGQGPELLIRYENEEAVDDSQLPKDRFSAERLKGVDSTLKIQPAELGDSAVYLCASSGALNEQFFGPGTRLTVL.

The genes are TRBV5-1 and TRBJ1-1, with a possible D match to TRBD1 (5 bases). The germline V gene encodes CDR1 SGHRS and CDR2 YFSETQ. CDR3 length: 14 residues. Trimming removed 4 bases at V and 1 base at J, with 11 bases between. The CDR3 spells CASSQGEKNTEAFF. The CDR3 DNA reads TGCGCCAGCAGCCAAGGGGAGAAGAACACTGAAGCTTTCTTT.

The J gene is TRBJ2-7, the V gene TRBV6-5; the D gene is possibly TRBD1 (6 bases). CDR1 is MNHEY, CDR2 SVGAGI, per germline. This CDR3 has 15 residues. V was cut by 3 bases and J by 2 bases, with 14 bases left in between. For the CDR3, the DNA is TGTGCCAGCAGTTATATGGTACAGGGTGCCTACGAGCAGTACTTC. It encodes CASSYMVQGAYEQYF.

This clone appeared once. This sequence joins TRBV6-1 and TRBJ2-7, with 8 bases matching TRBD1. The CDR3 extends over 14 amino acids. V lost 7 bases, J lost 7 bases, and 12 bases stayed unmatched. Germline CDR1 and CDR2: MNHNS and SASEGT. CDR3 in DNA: TGTGCCAGCACCCTGGACAGGGTAGGATGGGAGCAGTACTTC. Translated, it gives CASTLDRVGWEQYF.

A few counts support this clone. CDR3 nucleotides: TGCGCCAGCAGATTACAGGTGAACACTGAAGCTTTCTTT. Translated, it gives CASRLQVNTEAFF. The chain couples TRBV5-1 to TRBJ1-1, with D perhaps TRBD1 (5 bases). The germline V and J ends were trimmed by 5 bases and 0 bases, with 8 bases remaining between them. The CDR3 covers 13 residues. Germline V lookup: CDR1 SGHRS, CDR2 YFSETQ.

CDR3 loop: CASSLWSPVGGTSGFPGAYEQYF. DNA of the CDR3: TGTGCCAGCAGTTTATGGTCCCCGGTAGGAGGGACTAGCGGGTTTCCGGGGGCCTACGAGCAGTACTTC. J is TRBJ2-7 and V is TRBV27; 12 positions agree with TRBD2. Germline V gene lookup returns CDR1 MNHEY and CDR2 SMNVEV (reference sequence). This CDR3 region has 23 residues. V shed 1 base, J shed 2 bases, and the junction held 24 bases outside the gene matches.